The source of this TCR beta chain is a study of cytomegalovirus exposure and HLA in healthy donors. This clone showed up just once. Its antigen is still unknown. It was with 60 Vbeta and 13 Jbeta primers that the PCR ran. Generated by immunoSEQ multiplex PCR, the TCRdb table keeps only in-frame clones and is missing some. The sample lists approximately 150,000 clones, 65% to 80% occurring once. Study-level results: The analysis excluded some indistinguishable V segments, including TRBV6-2 and TRBV6-3.

V lost 3 bases and J lost 5, with 14 bases in between. CDR1 MDHEN and CDR2 SYDVKM come from the germline V gene. The CDR3 extends over 15 amino acids. Sequenced material: PBMCs. V usage is TRBV28 and J usage is TRBJ2-1, with TRBD1 as a possible D gene (6 bases). The source of this sequence is a male donor in good health and CMV-seronegative. The CDR3 loop reads CASSFLGASHNEQFF. For the CDR3, the DNA is TGTGCCAGCAGTTTCCTGGGGGCTAGCCACAATGAGCAGTTCTTC.